The 12 T cell receptor beta chains presented below share a single source sample, sequenced in a study of tumor and adjacent non-tumor tissue in lung cancer. The template was RNA from unsorted bulk tissue. Three rounds of nested PCR, following a modified ARM-PCR protocol, produced the TCRbeta library. MiXCR was run by TCRdb on the multiplex PCR reads, yielding one entry per CDR3 protein. The top ten clones hold approximately 26% of a sample with 220,000 or so distinct CDR3 sequences, 60% to 85% of them seen once. The sample comprised lung tumor tissue. The receptors come from a man between 60 and 75 years old with non-small cell lung cancer.

Turning to this clonotype: Given a much more abundant clone one base away, this may be a read error. The CDR3 DNA sequence: TGTGCCAGCAGCTTCGACGGGGCTTATGGCTACACCTTC. It codes for CASSFDGAYGYTF. The chain has TRBV5-4 and TRBJ1-2, with D tentatively TRBD1 (5 bases). Germline V lookup: CDR1 SGHNT, CDR2 YYREEE (reference sequence). CDR3 length equals 13 residues. V shed 2 bases and J shed 5 bases, with 10 bases lying between them.

Concerning this clonotype itself: One end of the junction is discordant with germline, which a read error may explain. Here the CDR3 DNA reads TGTGACAGCAGCAACCCTAGCGGGAGGGCAGAAGAGCGGTTCTTC. Amino acids: CDSSNPSGRAEERFF. The rearrangement joins TRBV6-2 or TRBV6-3 to TRBJ2-1; 12 positions match TRBD2. The germline gives CDR1 MNHEY, CDR2 SVGEGT. The CDR3 spans 15 residues.

This clonotype was counted once. The chain carries TRBV5-1 and TRBJ1-4; TRBD1 might be the D (5 bases). The V gene's germline CDR1 is SGHRS and CDR2 YFSETQ. The CDR3 spans 16 residues. Deletions cut 0 bases from V and 7 bases from J, with 16 bases between. The CDR3 region is CASSLAQGALSEKLFF. The CDR3 DNA is TGCGCCAGCAGCTTGGCCCAGGGAGCGTTAAGTGAAAAACTGTTTTTT.

The table lists this clonotype with a few counts. A much more abundant neighbour one base away suggests this may be a read error. The J gene is TRBJ1-2, the V gene TRBV12-3 or TRBV12-4, with 7 bases fitting TRBD1. The CDR3 has 13 amino acids. V dropped 8 bases and J dropped 8; count of bases not matched to a gene: 11. The CDR3 region has the DNA TGTGCCAGCGGCAGGGGGTGGGAGAGAGGCTACACCTTC. This translates into CASGRGWERGYTF.

The genes are TRBV11-1 and TRBJ1-4; perhaps TRBD1 as D (5 bases). This CDR3 has 15 residues. Germline values: CDR1 SGHAT, CDR2 FQDESV (reference sequence). V lost 3 bases and J lost 5, with 13 bases in between. The CDR3 region is CASSFDRDGNEKLFF. The CDR3 DNA follows: TGTGCCAGCAGCTTCGACCGGGACGGAAATGAAAAACTGTTTTTT.

The chain couples TRBV28 to TRBJ1-2, with a tentative D call TRBD1 (5 bases). Germline CDR1 is MDHEN and CDR2 is SYDVKM. The CDR3 runs to 11 residues. V lost 8 bases to trimming and J lost 8 bases, with 12 bases between them. The CDR3 DNA is TGTGCCAGCCGGGACCCTTACGGCTACACCTTC. It yields the protein CASRDPYGYTF.

As regards this clonotype: At one boundary the junction diverges from the germline segment, which might be a read error. The chain uses TRBV12-3 or TRBV12-4 and TRBJ2-7; weak D call: TRBD2 (5 bases). The CDR3 covers 14 residues. The CDR3 loop is CTSTSSATTYKRYF. The CDR3 DNA sequence: TGTACCAGCACCAGTAGCGCTACGACCTACAAGCGGTACTTC.

This clonotype was detected a few times. The chain has TRBV5-4 and TRBJ2-1, with TRBD2 matching 8 bases. The CDR3 length is 14 residues. Germline assignment: CDR1 SGHNT and CDR2 YYREEE (reference sequence). V was clipped by 10 bases and J by 7 bases; unmatched bases: 13. The CDR3 DNA sequence: TGTGCCTCAGGAGGCGGGGGGATGTTTAATGAGCAGTTCTTC. Protein product: CASGGGGMFNEQFF.

As to this clonotype: One end of the junction fails to match germline, which may point to a read error. This CDR3 is CDSSLLGPEHFF. The CDR3 DNA reads as TGTGACAGCAGTTTATTAGGGCCGGAGCACTTCTTC. The chain is built from TRBV28 and TRBJ2-1; D gene unclear. There are 12 residues in the CDR3. The germline gives CDR1 MDHEN, CDR2 SYDVKM.

This clonotype was seen a single time. The chain joins TRBV10-2 to TRBJ2-7; 7 nucleotides line up with TRBD1. V was clipped by 10 bases and J by 3 bases; unmatched bases: 6. Germline V gene lookup returns CDR1 WSHSY and CDR2 SAAADI. The CDR3 runs 12 residues. The DNA for the CDR3 is TGCGCCAACATAAGACAGGGCTACGAGCAGTACTTC. It is translated as CANIRQGYEQYF.

Turning to this clonotype: This sequence may be a read error, since a much larger clone differs from it by one base. The CDR3 coding sequence is TGTTCCAGCAGCCCGGGGGTACTCTATGGCTACACCTTC. Translated: CSSSPGVLYGYTF. J is TRBJ1-2 and V is TRBV5-6; the D gene is possibly TRBD1 (5 bases). Germline V gives CDR1 SGHDT, CDR2 YYEEEE. The CDR3 is 13 amino acids.

In regard to this clonotype: This sequence may be a read error, since a much larger clone differs from it by one base. This chain uses TRBV20-1 with TRBJ2-5; no reliable D call. The V gene lost 1 base and the J gene lost 5 bases, with 17 bases spanning the gap. Germline lookup yields CDR1 DFQATT and CDR2 SNEGSKA (reference sequence). The CDR3 spans 15 residues. Here the CDR3 DNA reads TGCAGTGCTAGAGTTCCCGCTCCCGAGAGGGAGACCCAGTACTTC. Amino acid sequence: CSARVPAPERETQYF.